The T cell receptor beta chain under discussion was sequenced for a study of cytomegalovirus exposure and HLA in healthy donors. The study, taken as a whole, reports: Altogether, 150 to 200 TCR beta chains were recorded as cytomegalovirus-associated. In a later analysis, TCR beta V- and J-gene trimming was associated with a missense DCLRE1C variant.

Notes on this clone: The target antigen is unknown.

PCR primers comprised 60 Vbeta and 13 Jbeta primers. Using immunoSEQ multiplex PCR, the repertoire was profiled, and TCRdb retains in-frame clones only, with some absent. In the table there are 130,000 or so clones, about four fifths of which are singletons. Trimming cost V 2 bases and J 2 bases, with 16 bases left between them. Germline assignment: CDR1 MDHEN and CDR2 SYDVKM. The CDR3 is 16 amino acids. The V and J genes are TRBV28 and TRBJ2-7, with D possibly matching TRBD2 (6 bases). Material: PBMCs. The receptor comes from a man in his thirties or forties in good health and CMV-seronegative. The CDR3 here is CASSLVASGVAYEQYF. DNA of the CDR3: TGTGCCAGCAGTTTAGTAGCTTCGGGAGTTGCCTACGAGCAGTACTTC.